This passage covers 6 T cell receptor beta chains from one sample sequenced in a study of T cells after yellow fever vaccination. In TCRdb, the 5' RACE reads were re-called with MiXCR into one record per CDR3 protein. Among 350,000 to 450,000 distinct CDR3 sequences listed, around a sixth were seen once. The sample consisted of PBMCs, taken before the yellow fever booster vaccination. These receptor sequences come from a man aged 18 to 30 who received the YFV17D yellow fever vaccine.

CDR3 in amino acids: CASSWGTVYEQYF. DNA of the CDR3: TGTGCCAGCAGTTGGGGTACAGTTTACGAGCAGTACTTC. This chain joins TRBV12-3 or TRBV12-4 and TRBJ2-7; unclear D gene. V was shortened by 4 bases and J by 4 bases, with 11 bases between the two germline ends. The CDR3 consists of 13 residues.

The V call is TRBV4-3, the J call TRBJ2-3, with TRBD2 identical over 9 bases. This CDR3 spans 14 amino acids. After removal of 4 bases from V and 4 bases from J, the junction contained 3 bases not matched to a gene. Germline V CDR1 and CDR2: LGHNA, YSLEER. The CDR3 region is CASSRGGEADTQYF. The CDR3 DNA follows: TGCGCCAGCAGCCGCGGGGGGGAAGCAGATACGCAGTATTTT.

The V call is TRBV20-1, the J call TRBJ2-5; no reliable D call. The V gene's germline CDR1 is DFQATT and CDR2 SNEGSKA (reference sequence). V lost 7 bases and J lost 3, with 12 bases in between. The CDR3 has 12 amino acids. CDR3: CSDSGPEETQYF. CDR3 nucleotide sequence: TGCAGTGATTCCGGGCCAGAAGAGACCCAGTACTTC.

This clonotype was recorded a few times. CDR3 loop: CASSLSRWDSFSSYNEQFF. In DNA, the CDR3 is TGTGCCAGCAGCTTAAGCAGGTGGGACAGTTTTAGCTCCTACAATGAGCAGTTCTTC. The J gene is TRBJ2-1, the V gene TRBV7-9; 7 bases agree with TRBD1. V lost 2 bases, J lost 0 bases, and 13 bases stayed unmatched. This CDR3 contains 19 residues. Germline loops: CDR1 SEHNR, CDR2 FQNEAQ (reference sequence).

This chain links TRBV11-2 with TRBJ2-7; the D is unclear. CDR3 length equals 12 residues. Germline assignment: CDR1 SGHAT and CDR2 FQNNGV. The V and J ends lost 2 bases and 11 bases respectively, with 13 bases between them. CDR3 coding DNA: TGTGCCAGCAGCTTATATAGGCAACCGAAGTACTTC. This encodes CASSLYRQPKYF. Combining the CDR3 with reference TRBV11-2 and TRBJ2-7 gives the whole variable domain EAGVAQSPRYKIIEKRQSVAFWCNPISGHATLYWYQQILGQGPKLLIQFQNNGVVDDSQLPKDRFSAERLKGVDSTLKIQPAKLEDSAVYLCASSLYRQPKYFGPGTRLTVT.

The chain uses TRBV11-2 and TRBJ1-2; TRBD1 is a possible D gene (5 bases). CDR1 is SGHAT, CDR2 FQNNGV, per germline. CDR3 length: 13 amino acids. V was cut by 2 bases and J by 8 bases, with 12 bases left in between. This CDR3 is CASSLTQAWGYTF. The CDR3 DNA reads as TGTGCCAGCAGCTTAACACAGGCATGGGGCTACACCTTC.